The TCR beta chain described here comes from a study of radiation and T cells in renal cell carcinoma. This clone was observed a single time. Compared with germline, one end of the junction differs, possibly owing to a read error. This CDR3 contains 11 residues. CDR1 is DFQATT and CDR2 is SNEGSKA in the germline V gene (reference sequence). Time point in this sample: blood 2 weeks post-SBRT. Treatment defined: 15 Gy SBRT to primary tumor, nephrectomy 4 weeks later. The patient's renal cell carcinoma had clear cell pathology. Measured with immunoSEQ multiplex PCR; TCRdb has only the in-frame clones, and not every one. Of approximately 79,000 clones in the sample, roughly 82% are singletons; the top ten hold around 5.5%.

The chain couples TRBV20-1 to TRBJ2-5, with a tentative D call TRBD2 (5 bases). The sample was blood, taken from a patient whose treatment included radiotherapy and nephrectomy. The TCR comes from a man in his 60s with renal cell carcinoma. The CDR3 sequence: CSARVRGYPDF. The CDR3 nucleotides are TGCAGTGCTAGGGTCCGGGGTTACCCGGACTTC.